This T cell receptor (beta chain) was recovered during a study of cytomegalovirus exposure and HLA in healthy donors. The CDR3 length is 14 residues. Germline V gives CDR1 MNHEY, CDR2 SVGAGI. Trimming removed 7 bases from V and 5 bases from J, with 16 bases in between. This clone was detected a few times. The antigen is unknown. Findings of the study overall: The productive fraction for most TCR beta V segments was about 87% or about 30% in an earlier analysis. Per published reports, the classifier diagnosed cytomegalovirus status with high specificity and sensitivity. Researchers had no immune exposure information except CMV serostatus available.

It was with 60 Vbeta and 13 Jbeta primers that the PCR ran. This table comes from immunoSEQ multiplex PCR, and its TCRdb copy is limited to in-frame clones, with some not included. The sample includes more than 95,000 clones, 10% to 13% of them seen just once. Healthy bone marrow donors made up the donors. The chain uses TRBV6-5 and TRBJ2-3; weak D call: TRBD1 (7 bases). The receptor comes from a woman between 18 and 29 years old in good health and CMV-seropositive. Sequenced input: PBMCs. CDR3 bases: TGTGCCAGCATCGGAGGGGGCAATGGAGATACGCAGTATTTT. It yields the protein CASIGGGNGDTQYF.